The 16 T cell receptor beta chains given below trace back to one sample, sequenced in a study of molecular identifiers for immune sequencing clone quantification. TCRdb reprocessed the PCR reads via MiXCR and lists one record per CDR3 protein. The sample yields about 640,000 distinct CDR3 sequences, around 20% seen once. Material for sequencing was naive CD8+ T cells from blood, with Jurkat cell RNA spiked in. Subset defined: FACS-sorted CD8+CD4-CCR7+CD45RA+ naive T cells. The receptor set was obtained from a human donor in good health. Some libraries in this study had Jurkat cell RNA spiked in.

Ten or more counts support this clonotype. The gene calls are TRBV19 and TRBJ1-6; 7 bases agree with TRBD1. The CDR3 is 14 residues long. CDR1 and CDR2 (germline): LNHDA, SQIVND (reference sequence). J gave up 4 bases and V 8 bases, and 5 bases lay outside the gene matches. The CDR3 coding sequence is TGTGCCAGTTTACCAGGGGGTTATAATTCACCCCTCCACTTT. Amino acid sequence: CASLPGGYNSPLHF.

Only a few counts were recorded for this clonotype. The chain carries TRBV19 and TRBJ1-5; weak D call: TRBD1 (5 bases). CDR1 and CDR2 (germline): LNHDA, SQIVND (reference sequence). V was pared by 1 base and J by 0 bases, with 13 bases between. This CDR3 spans 17 amino acids. CDR3 loop: CASSIASGRYSNQPQHF. CDR3 nucleotide sequence: TGTGCCAGTAGTATAGCGTCAGGGAGATATAGCAATCAGCCCCAGCATTTT.

This clonotype was counted many times. V usage is TRBV6-6 and J usage is TRBJ1-5, with TRBD1 matching 9 bases. The CDR3 extends over 17 amino acids. The trim removed 2 bases at V and 0 bases at J, leaving 5 bases unmatched. Per germline, CDR1 MNHNY and CDR2 SVGAGI (reference sequence). The DNA for the CDR3 is TGTGCCAGCAGTTACGGACAGGGGCCTTATAGCAATCAGCCCCAGCATTTT. Protein sequence: CASSYGQGPYSNQPQHF.

This clonotype was seen a few times. The V call is TRBV20-1, the J call TRBJ1-6; perhaps TRBD1 as D (6 bases). Germline V gene sequence: CDR1 DFQATT, CDR2 SNEGSKA (reference sequence). V lost 0 bases and J 0 bases, leaving 12 bases between the germline ends. The CDR3 length is 17 residues. CDR3 DNA sequence: TGCAGTGCTAGAGATCTGTACAGGGACTCCTATAATTCACCCCTCCACTTT. Translated: CSARDLYRDSYNSPLHF.

CDR3 amino acids: CASSLAPLGDGYNEQFF. Written as DNA, the CDR3 is TGCGCCAGCAGCTTGGCCCCGTTGGGGGATGGGTACAATGAGCAGTTCTTC. The chain uses TRBV5-1 and TRBJ2-1, with D perhaps assigned TRBD1 or TRBD2 (5 bases each). Germline V gives CDR1 SGHRS, CDR2 YFSETQ. V lost 0 bases to trimming and J lost 4 bases, with 17 bases between them. The CDR3 loop spans 17 amino acids.

This clonotype came up many times. This rearrangement joins TRBV28 to TRBJ1-6; no reliable D call. Germline V gene lookup returns CDR1 MDHEN and CDR2 SYDVKM. Deletions cut 4 bases from V and 3 bases from J, with 7 bases between. The CDR3 runs 14 residues. For the CDR3, the DNA is TGTGCCAGCAGTTATCCTGTCTATAATTCACCCCTCCACTTT. Its translation is CASSYPVYNSPLHF.

In regard to this clonotype: Since a much larger clone is just one base distant, this may be a read error. The missing conserved phenylalanine or tryptophan at the end of this CDR3 makes a read error likely. J is TRBJ2-3 and V is TRBV27; D perhaps matches TRBD2 (6 bases). Trimming removed 5 bases at V and 2 bases at J, with 14 bases between. The CDR3 extends over 15 amino acids. Germline assignment: CDR1 MNHEY and CDR2 SMNVEV (reference sequence). The CDR3 DNA sequence: TGTGCCAGCAGTATCGGGACTCGTTACACAGATACGCAGTATCTT. Its translation: CASSIGTRYTDTQYL.

This clonotype was counted ten times or more. This chain connects TRBV7-2 to TRBJ2-7; possibly TRBD1 or TRBD2 for D (7 bases each). Germline V gene data show CDR1 as SGHTA and CDR2 as FQGNSA. Trimming took off 5 bases at V and 4 bases at J, with 15 bases between the two ends. The CDR3 loop spans 14 amino acids. The CDR3 sequence is CASSISQGGYEQYF. As DNA, the CDR3 is TGTGCCAGCAGCATTTCCCAGGGGGGGTACGAGCAGTACTTC.

This clonotype was seen only a few times. The conserved final phenylalanine or tryptophan is absent from the CDR3, which likely points to a read error. This chain links TRBV30 with TRBJ2-7; D is undetermined. CDR1 is GTSNPN and CDR2 is SVGIG in the germline V gene (reference sequence). Trimming left V 3 bases short and J 3 bases short, with 12 bases between. The CDR3 runs 13 residues. CDR3 region: CAWSPFLDYEQYS. The DNA for the CDR3 is TGTGCCTGGAGCCCTTTCTTGGACTACGAGCAGTACTCC.

The V gene is TRBV6-2 or TRBV6-3, the J gene TRBJ2-2; D gene unclear. CDR1 is MNHEY and CDR2 is SVGEGT in the germline V gene. V lost 2 bases, J lost 6 bases, and 13 bases lay in between. The length of the CDR3 is 15 residues. The CDR3 DNA reads as TGTGCCAGCAGTTACACACGGACCCGAGCCGGGGAGCTGTTTTTT. Its protein product is CASSYTRTRAGELFF.

The table lists this clonotype with many counts. The rearrangement uses TRBV3-1 and TRBJ1-1; unclear D gene. V was pared by 6 bases and J by 2 bases, with 10 bases between. The CDR3 totals 13 residues. CDR1 and CDR2 (germline): LGHDT, YNNKEL (reference sequence). CDR3 DNA: TGTGCCAGCAGAGGCTGGGGAAACACTGAAGCTTTCTTT. Amino acid sequence: CASRGWGNTEAFF.

Points on this clonotype: The junction shows a germline mismatch at one end, possibly a read error. The rearrangement uses TRBV9 and TRBJ1-4; D possibly corresponds to TRBD1 (6 bases). Germline lookup yields CDR1 SGDLS and CDR2 YYNGEE. This CDR3 has 14 amino acids. DNA for the CDR3: TGTGCCAGCAGCGTGGCAGGGGCGGAAGAAAAACTGTCTTTT. Translated: CASSVAGAEEKLSF.

This clonotype was found many times. The rearrangement links TRBV12-5 to TRBJ1-1; D uncertain. Trimming cost V 1 base and J 2 bases, with 11 bases left between them. Germline CDR1 and CDR2: LGHNT and FRNRAP. The CDR3 is 15 residues long. The CDR3 protein is CASGLDLVLNTEAFF. The CDR3 region has the DNA TGTGCTAGTGGTTTGGATTTAGTTTTAAACACTGAAGCTTTCTTT.

This clonotype was observed a few times. One base away lies a much larger clone, so this may be a sequencing read error. The chain's CDR3 is CTSSSILDWGNTEAFF. CDR3 DNA sequence: TGTACCAGCAGCTCTATACTAGACTGGGGGAACACTGAAGCTTTCTTT. The chain is built from TRBV7-2 and TRBJ1-1; D uncertain. The CDR3 contains 16 residues. CDR1 is SGHTA, CDR2 FQGNSA, per germline. V lost 4 bases and J 1 base, leaving 16 bases between the germline ends. The full variable domain, completed using reference TRBV7-2 and TRBJ1-1, is GAGVSQSPSNKVTEKGKDVELRCDPISGHTALYWYRQSLGQGLEFLIYFQGNSAPDKSGLPSDRFSAERTGGSVSTLTIQRTQQEDSAVYLCTSSSILDWGNTEAFFGQGTRLTVV.

As regards this clonotype: A much larger clone sits a single nucleotide away, making a read error possible. The chain employs TRBV27 and TRBJ1-4, with D maybe TRBD1 (5 bases). Germline V gene lookup returns CDR1 MNHEY and CDR2 SMNVEV (reference sequence). The CDR3 contains 16 residues. The CDR3 DNA follows: TGTGCCAGCAGTTTATCGATGGGGGTGATAGGAGAAAAACCGTTTTTT. This encodes CASSLSMGVIGEKPFF. Combining the CDR3 with reference TRBV27 and TRBJ1-4 gives the whole variable domain EAQVTQNPRYLITVTGKKLTVTCSQNMNHEYMSWYRQDPGLGLRQIYYSMNVEVTDKGDVPEGYKVSRKEKRNFPLILESPSPNQTSLYFCASSLSMGVIGEKPFFGSGTQLSVL.

This clonotype was detected ten times or more. The CDR3 loop is CASSFPDQPQHF. The CDR3 nucleotides read TGTGCCAGCAGCTTTCCGGATCAGCCCCAGCATTTT. The V and J genes are TRBV5-4 and TRBJ1-5, with no clear D. The germline V gene encodes CDR1 SGHNT and CDR2 YYREEE (reference sequence). The CDR3 sequence is 12 residues long. V lost 2 bases, J lost 5 bases, and 5 bases lay in between.